The T cell receptor beta chain under discussion was sequenced for a study of OX40 agonist ivuxolimab in advanced cancers. The ends lost 2 bases at V and 7 bases at J; junction bases unmatched: 11. This CDR3 is 15 amino acids long. CDR1 and CDR2 from the germline V gene are MNHEY and SVGAGI. Some clones are missing from TCRdb's copy, which holds only in-frame ones; the method was immunoSEQ multiplex PCR. The data show around 64,000 clones, with 80% seen just once and 1.2% held by the top ten. The sequencing here drew on CD4+ or CD8+ T cells sorted from blood, taken in a trial of the OX40 agonist ivuxolimab. This chain connects TRBV6-5 to TRBJ2-7; 7 bases are a match to TRBD1. The receptor's source is an adult with an advanced solid tumor such as melanoma, head and neck, liver or kidney cancer. The DNA for the CDR3 is TGTGCCAGCAGTTACCAGACAGGGTCAATTGGAGAGCAGTACTTC. Translated, it gives CASSYQTGSIGEQYF.